The clone carrying this TCR beta chain was recorded many times. Its matching antigen is unknown. The record originates from a study of T-cell reconstitution after alpha-beta-depleted transplantation in children. TCRbeta library construction was performed incorporating unique molecular identifiers. TCRdb reanalysed the PCR reads using MiXCR and keeps one entry per CDR3 protein. The sample includes hundreds of thousands of distinct CDR3 sequences, around 13% seen only once; the top ten take approximately 2.1%. The V and J ends lost 5 bases and 6 bases, in that order; junction bases with no gene match: 10. CDR1 and CDR2 from the germline V gene are SQVTM and ANQGSEA. The CDR3 loop spans 13 amino acids. Study-level findings and limits: After transplant, at about two months, alpha-beta T cells were reportedly derived from several hundred expanded graft clones. Newly generated T cells supplied most T-cell counts and diversity one year post-transplant.

The receptor was derived from a male patient between 10 and 17 years old who had a stem cell transplant for acute myeloid leukemia, so the T cells may come from the graft donor. The chain uses TRBV29-1 and TRBJ2-7, with 7 nucleotides matching TRBD1. The material was PBMCs, mostly from graft donor cells, obtained 360 days after TCRalphabeta/CD19-depleted stem cell transplant. The CDR3 DNA reads TGCAGCGTTACCGGGACAGCACCGGTCGAGCAGTACTTC. Protein sequence: CSVTGTAPVEQYF.